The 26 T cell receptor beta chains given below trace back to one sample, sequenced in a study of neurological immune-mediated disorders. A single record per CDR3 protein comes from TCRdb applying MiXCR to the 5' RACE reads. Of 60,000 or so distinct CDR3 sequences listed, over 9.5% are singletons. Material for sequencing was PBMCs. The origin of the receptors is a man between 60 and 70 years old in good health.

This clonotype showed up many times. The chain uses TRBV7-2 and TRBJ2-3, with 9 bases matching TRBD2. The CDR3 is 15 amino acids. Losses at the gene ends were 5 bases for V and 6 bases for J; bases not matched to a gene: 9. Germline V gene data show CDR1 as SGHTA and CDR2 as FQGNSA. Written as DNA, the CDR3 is TGTGCCAGCAGCATTAGCGGGGGTGCGAGGGATACGCAGTATTTT. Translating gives CASSISGGARDTQYF.

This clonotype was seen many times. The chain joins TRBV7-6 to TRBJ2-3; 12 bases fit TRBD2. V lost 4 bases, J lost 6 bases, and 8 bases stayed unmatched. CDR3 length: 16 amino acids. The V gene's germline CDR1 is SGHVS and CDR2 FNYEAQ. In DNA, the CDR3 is TGTGCCAGCAGCTACGCTAGCGGGGGGGCAGGTGATACGCAGTATTTT. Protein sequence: CASSYASGGAGDTQYF.

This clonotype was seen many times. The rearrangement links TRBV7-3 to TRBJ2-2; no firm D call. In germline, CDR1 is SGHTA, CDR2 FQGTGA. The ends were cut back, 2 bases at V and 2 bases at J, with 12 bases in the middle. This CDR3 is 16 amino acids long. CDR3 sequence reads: CASSLWRARNTGELFF. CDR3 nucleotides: TGTGCCAGCAGCTTATGGAGAGCCCGCAACACCGGGGAGCTGTTTTTT.

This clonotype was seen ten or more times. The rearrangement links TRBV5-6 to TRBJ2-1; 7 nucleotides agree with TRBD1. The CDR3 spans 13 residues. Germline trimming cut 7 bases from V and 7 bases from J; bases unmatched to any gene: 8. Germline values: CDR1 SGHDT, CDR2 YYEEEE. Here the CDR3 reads CASQPGQRNEQFF. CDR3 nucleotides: TGTGCCAGCCAGCCGGGACAGCGGAATGAGCAGTTCTTC.

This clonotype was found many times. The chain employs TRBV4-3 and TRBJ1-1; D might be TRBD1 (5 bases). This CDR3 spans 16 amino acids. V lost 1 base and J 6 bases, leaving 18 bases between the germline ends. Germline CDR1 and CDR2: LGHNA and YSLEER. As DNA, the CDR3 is TGCGCCAGCAGCCAAGTCCTCTTTCGGGGGAAAGCTGAAGCTTTCTTT. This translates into CASSQVLFRGKAEAFF.

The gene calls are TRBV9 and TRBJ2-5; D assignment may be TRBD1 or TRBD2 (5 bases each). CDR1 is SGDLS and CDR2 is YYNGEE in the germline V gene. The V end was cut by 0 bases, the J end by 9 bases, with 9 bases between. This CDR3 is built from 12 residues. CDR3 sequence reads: CASSVALGAQYF. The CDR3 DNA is TGTGCCAGCAGCGTAGCCCTGGGGGCCCAGTACTTC.

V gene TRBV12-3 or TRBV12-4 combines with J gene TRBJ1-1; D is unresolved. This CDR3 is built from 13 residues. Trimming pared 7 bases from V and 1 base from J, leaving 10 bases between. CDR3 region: CASTHSENTEAFF. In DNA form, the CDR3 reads TGTGCCAGCACCCACTCAGAGAACACTGAAGCTTTCTTT.

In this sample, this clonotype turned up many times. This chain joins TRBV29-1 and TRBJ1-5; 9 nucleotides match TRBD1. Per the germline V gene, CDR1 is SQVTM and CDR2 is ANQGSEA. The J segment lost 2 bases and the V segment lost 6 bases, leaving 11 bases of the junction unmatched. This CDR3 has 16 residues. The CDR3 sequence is CSVSYTGGAGNQPQHF. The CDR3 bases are TGCAGCGTCTCATACACAGGGGGCGCGGGCAATCAGCCCCAGCATTTT.

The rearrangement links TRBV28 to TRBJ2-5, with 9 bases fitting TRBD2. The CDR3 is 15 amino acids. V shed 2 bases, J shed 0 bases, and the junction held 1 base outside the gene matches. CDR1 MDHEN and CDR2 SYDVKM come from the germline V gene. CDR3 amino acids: CASSLASGDQETQYF. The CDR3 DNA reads TGTGCCAGCAGTTTAGCTAGCGGGGACCAAGAGACCCAGTACTTC.

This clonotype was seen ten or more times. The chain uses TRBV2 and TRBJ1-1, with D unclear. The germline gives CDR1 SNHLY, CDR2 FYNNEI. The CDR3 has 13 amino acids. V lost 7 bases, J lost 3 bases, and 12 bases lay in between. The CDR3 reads CASKATAHTEAFF. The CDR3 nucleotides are TGTGCCAGCAAGGCGACGGCCCACACTGAAGCTTTCTTT. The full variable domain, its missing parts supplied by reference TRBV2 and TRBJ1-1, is EPEVTQTPSHQVTQMGQEVILRCVPISNHLYFYWYRQILGQKVEFLVSFYNNEISEKSEIFDDQFSVERPDGSNFTLKIRSTKLEDSAMYFCASKATAHTEAFFGQGTRLTVV.

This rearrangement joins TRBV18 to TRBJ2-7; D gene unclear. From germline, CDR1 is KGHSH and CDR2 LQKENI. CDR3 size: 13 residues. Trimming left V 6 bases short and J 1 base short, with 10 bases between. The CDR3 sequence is CASSGPPSYEQYF. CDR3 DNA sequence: TGTGCCAGCTCCGGGCCTCCTTCCTACGAGCAGTACTTC.

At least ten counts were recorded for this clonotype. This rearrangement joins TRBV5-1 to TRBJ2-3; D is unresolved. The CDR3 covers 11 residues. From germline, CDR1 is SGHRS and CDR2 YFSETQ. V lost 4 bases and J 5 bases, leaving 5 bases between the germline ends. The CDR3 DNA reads TGCGCCAGCAGCGTTGAAGATACGCAGTATTTT. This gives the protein CASSVEDTQYF.

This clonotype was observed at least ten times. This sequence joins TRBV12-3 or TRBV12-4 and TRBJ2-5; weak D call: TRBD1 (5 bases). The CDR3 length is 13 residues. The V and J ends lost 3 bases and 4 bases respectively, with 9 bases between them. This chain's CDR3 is CASSFQGPETQYF. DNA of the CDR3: TGTGCCAGCAGTTTCCAGGGTCCAGAGACCCAGTACTTC.

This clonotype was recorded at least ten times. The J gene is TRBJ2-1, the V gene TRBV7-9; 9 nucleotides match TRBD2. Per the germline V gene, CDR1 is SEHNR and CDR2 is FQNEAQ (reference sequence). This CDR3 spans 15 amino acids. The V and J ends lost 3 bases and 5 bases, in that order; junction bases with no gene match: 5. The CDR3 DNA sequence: TGTGCCAGCAGCTTCAGACTAGCGGTAGACAATGAGCAGTTCTTC. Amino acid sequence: CASSFRLAVDNEQFF.

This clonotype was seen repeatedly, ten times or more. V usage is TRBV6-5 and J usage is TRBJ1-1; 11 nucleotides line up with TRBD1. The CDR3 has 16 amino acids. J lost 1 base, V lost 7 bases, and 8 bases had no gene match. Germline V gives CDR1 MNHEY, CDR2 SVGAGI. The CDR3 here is CASMRTGGIGNTEAFF. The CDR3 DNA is TGTGCCAGCATGAGGACAGGGGGCATCGGGAACACTGAAGCTTTCTTT.

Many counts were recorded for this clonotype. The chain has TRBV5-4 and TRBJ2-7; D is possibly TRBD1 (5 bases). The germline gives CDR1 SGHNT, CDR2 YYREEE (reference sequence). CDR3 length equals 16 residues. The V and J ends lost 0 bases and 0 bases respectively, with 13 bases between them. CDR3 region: CASSLDTRVSSYEQYF. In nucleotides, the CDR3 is TGTGCCAGCAGCTTGGACACCAGGGTTAGCTCCTACGAGCAGTACTTC.

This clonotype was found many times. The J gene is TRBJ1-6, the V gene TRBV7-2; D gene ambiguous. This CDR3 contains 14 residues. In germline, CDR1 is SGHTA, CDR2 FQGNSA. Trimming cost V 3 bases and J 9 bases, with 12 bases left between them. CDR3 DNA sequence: TGTGCCAGCAGCTTGGGGAGGTTGGGTTCACCCCTCCACTTT. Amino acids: CASSLGRLGSPLHF.

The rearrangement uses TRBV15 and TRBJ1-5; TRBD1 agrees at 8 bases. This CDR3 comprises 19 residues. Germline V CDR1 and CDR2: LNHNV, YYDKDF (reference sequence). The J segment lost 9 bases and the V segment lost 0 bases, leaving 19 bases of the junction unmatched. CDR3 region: CATSRDYPGQGQYSRPQHF. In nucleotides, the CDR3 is TGTGCCACCAGCAGAGATTATCCTGGACAGGGCCAATACAGCCGGCCCCAGCATTTT.

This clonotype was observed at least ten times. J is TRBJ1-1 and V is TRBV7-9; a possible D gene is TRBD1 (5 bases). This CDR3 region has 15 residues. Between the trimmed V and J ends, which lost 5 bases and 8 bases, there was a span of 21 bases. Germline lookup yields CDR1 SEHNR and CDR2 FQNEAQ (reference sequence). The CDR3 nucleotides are TGTGCCAGCAGCCAGATAGGGGACCCACCGAAGGAAGCTTTCTTT. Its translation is CASSQIGDPPKEAFF.

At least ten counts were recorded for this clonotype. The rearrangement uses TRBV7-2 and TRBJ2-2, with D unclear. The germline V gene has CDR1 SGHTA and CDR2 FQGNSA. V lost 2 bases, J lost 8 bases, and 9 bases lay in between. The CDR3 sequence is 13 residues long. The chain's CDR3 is CASSLSQIGELFF. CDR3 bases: TGTGCCAGCAGCTTAAGCCAGATTGGGGAGCTGTTTTTT.

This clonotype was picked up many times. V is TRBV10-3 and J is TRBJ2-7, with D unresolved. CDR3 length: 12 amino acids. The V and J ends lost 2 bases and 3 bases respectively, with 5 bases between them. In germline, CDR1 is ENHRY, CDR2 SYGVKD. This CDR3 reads CAISEHLYEQYF. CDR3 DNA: TGTGCCATCAGTGAGCACCTCTACGAGCAGTACTTC.

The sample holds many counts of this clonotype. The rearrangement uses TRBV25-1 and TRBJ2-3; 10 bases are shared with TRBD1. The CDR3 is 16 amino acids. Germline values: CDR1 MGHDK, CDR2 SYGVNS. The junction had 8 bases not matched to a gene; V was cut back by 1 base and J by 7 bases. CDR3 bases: TGTGCCAGCAGTGAATCGGGGACAGGGGTATCGCATACGCAGTATTTT. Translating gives CASSESGTGVSHTQYF.

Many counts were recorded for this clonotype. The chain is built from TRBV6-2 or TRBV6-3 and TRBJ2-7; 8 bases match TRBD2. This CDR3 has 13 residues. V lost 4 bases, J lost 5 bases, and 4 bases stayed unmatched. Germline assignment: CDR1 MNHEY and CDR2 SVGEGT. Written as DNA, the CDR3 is TGTGCCAGCAGTTCCGGACTAGCCAACGAGCAGTACTTC. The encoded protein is CASSSGLANEQYF.

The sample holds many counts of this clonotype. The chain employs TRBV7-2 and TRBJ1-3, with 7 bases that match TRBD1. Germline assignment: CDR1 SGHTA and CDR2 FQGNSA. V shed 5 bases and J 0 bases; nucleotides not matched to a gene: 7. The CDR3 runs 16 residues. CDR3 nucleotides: TGTGCCAGCAGCCCCGGACAGGCAAACTCTGGAAACACCATATATTTT. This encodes CASSPGQANSGNTIYF.

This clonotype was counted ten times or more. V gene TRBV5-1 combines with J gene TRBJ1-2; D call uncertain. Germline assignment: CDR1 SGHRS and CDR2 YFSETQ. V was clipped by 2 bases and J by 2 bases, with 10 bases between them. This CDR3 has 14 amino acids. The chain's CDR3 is CASSFQGPNYGYTF. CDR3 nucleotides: TGCGCCAGCAGCTTTCAAGGGCCAAACTATGGCTACACCTTC.

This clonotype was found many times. The CDR3 DNA reads TGTGCCAGCAGCTTACCCGGGAACACTGAAGCTTTCTTT. This codes for CASSLPGNTEAFF. This rearrangement joins TRBV7-2 to TRBJ1-1, with D unresolved. The CDR3 spans 13 residues. Germline V gene lookup returns CDR1 SGHTA and CDR2 FQGNSA. V was trimmed by 2 bases and J by 1 base, leaving 5 bases between them.